Here is one T cell receptor beta chain with its context. These data come from a study of blood T cells in healthy people across ages. For the second PCR, which ran for about 7 to 11 cycles, a sample-barcoded 5' primer and a J-beta primer mix were used. All samples gave at least 2.5 million CDR3-containing paired-end reads. TCRdb redid the calling of the 5' RACE reads with MiXCR, one entry per CDR3 protein. Of 1.5 million to 2 million distinct CDR3 sequences in the sample, about 35% are singletons; the top ten hold about 11%. Specimen: blood. This sequence originates from a woman under 40 in good health.

CDR3 sequence reads: CASNSGASQETQYF. CDR3 DNA sequence: TGCGCCAGCAACTCAGGGGCCTCTCAAGAGACCCAGTACTTC. This rearrangement joins TRBV5-1 to TRBJ2-4; D possibly corresponds to TRBD1 (6 bases). The J call is uncertain, as TRBJ2-5 better fits the DNA end. CDR1 SGHRS and CDR2 YFSETQ come from the germline V gene. The CDR3 spans 14 residues.